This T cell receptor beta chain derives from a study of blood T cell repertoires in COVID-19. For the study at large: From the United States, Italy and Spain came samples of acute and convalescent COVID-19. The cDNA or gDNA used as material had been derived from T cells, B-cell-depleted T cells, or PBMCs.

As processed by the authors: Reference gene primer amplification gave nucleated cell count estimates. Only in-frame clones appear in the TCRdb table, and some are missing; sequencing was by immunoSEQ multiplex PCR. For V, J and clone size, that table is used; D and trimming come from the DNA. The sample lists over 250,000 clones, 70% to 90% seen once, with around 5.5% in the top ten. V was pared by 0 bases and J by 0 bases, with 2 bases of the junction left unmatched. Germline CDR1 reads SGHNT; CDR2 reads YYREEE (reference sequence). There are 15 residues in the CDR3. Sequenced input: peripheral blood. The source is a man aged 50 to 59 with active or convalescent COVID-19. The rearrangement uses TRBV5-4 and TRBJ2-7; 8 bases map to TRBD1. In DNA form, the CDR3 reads TGTGCCAGCAGCTTGGGCGGGACAGGCTCCTACGAGCAGTACTTC. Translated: CASSLGGTGSYEQYF.